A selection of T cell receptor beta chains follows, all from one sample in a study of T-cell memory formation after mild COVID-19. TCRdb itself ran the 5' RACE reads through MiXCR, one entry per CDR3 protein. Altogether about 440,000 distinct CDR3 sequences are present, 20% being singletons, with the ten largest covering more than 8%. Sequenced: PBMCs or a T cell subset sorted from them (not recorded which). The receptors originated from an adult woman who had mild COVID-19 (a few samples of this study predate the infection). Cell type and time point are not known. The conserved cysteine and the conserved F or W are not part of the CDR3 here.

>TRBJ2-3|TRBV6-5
ASSRAGAYTDTQY
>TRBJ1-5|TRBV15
ATSRRDRGHQPQH
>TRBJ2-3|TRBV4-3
ASSQDPSGSFADTQY
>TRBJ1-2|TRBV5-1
ASAAQGQNYGYT
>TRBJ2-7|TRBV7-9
ASSWPADPSGTYEQY
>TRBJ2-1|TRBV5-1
ASSAWTSGTYNEQF
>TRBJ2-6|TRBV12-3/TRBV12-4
ASSFLGQGKSGANVLT
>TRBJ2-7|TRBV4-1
ASSQDWGGLSYEQY
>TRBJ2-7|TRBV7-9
ASSQLDEQY
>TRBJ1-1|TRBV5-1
ASSLNGGTEAF
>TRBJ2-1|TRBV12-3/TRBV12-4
ASSLVTEQF
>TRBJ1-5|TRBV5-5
ASSKAQGSNQPQH
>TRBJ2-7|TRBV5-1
ASSLGYQGDEQY
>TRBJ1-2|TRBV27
ASSLSLGQPNYGYT
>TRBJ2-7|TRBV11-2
ASSYGLQAAYEQY
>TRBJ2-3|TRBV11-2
ASSPNSRSTDTQY
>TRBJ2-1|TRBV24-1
ATSDNRGDYNEQF
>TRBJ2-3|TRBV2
ASSALGGRTDTQY
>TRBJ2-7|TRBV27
ASSTGTPYEQY
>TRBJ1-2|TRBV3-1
ASSQEMYGDRIV
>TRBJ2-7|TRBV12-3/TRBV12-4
ASSPPRGTALEQY
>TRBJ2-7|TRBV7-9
ASSLAGLAYEQY
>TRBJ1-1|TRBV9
ASSVAQLRGQANTEAF
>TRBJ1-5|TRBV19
ASARQEGSNQPQH
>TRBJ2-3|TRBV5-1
ASSSPLGYTDTQY
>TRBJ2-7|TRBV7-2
ASSLGAGKNEQH
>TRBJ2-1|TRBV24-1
ATSPGHPPNEQF
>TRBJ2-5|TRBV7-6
ASSFIQGGRETQY
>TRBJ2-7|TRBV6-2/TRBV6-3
ASSYSQDGGGEQY
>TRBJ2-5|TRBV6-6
ASSYGGSGETQY
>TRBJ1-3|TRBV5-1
ASSGDITPGNTIY
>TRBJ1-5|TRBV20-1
SAPMVGQGELGNQPQH
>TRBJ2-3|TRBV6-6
ASSLNTGPTDTQY
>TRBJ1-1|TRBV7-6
ASSTLGFTEAF
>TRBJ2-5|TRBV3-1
ASSQTGGRETQY
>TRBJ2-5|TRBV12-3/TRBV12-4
ASSFRFSGTGETQY
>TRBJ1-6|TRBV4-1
ASSQTSGTGISPLH
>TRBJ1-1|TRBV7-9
ASSLADIPPRNTEAF
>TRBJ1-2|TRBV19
ASSIAGIYGYT
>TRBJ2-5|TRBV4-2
ASSQGNGSAVPQTQY
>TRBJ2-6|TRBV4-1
ASSQVLGVGANVLT
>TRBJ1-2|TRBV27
ASSLSPGQSGGYT
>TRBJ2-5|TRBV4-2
ASSLTGGDSQETQY
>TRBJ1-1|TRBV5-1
ASSSTGNTEAF
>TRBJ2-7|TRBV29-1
SVATGETYEQY
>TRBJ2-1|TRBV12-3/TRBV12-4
ASSLGQKDAEQF
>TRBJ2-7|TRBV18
ASSPDPMAYEQY
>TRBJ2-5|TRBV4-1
ASSPAWETQY
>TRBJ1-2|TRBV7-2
ASSLTGIGYT
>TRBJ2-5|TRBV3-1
ASSQDPGETQY
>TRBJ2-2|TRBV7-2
ASSLVPGLWDNTGELF
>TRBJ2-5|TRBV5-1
ASSFEGFQETQY
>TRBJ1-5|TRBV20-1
SARGGPQPQH